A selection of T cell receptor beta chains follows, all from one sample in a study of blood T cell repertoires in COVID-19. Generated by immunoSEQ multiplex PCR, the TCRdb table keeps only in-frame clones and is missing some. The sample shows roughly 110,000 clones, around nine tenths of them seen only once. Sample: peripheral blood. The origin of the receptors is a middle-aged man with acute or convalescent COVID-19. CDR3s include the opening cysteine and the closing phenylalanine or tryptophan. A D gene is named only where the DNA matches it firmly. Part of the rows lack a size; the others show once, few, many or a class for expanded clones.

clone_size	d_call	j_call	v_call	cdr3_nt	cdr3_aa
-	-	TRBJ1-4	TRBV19	TGTGCCAGTAGTATGGGAGCATCAACTAATGAAAAACTGTTTTTT	CASSMGASTNEKLFF
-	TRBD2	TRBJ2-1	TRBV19	TGTGCCAGTAGTATAGGAGCGGGGGAGTACAATGAGCAGTTCTTC	CASSIGAGEYNEQFF
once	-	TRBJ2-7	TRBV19	TGTGCCAGTAGTATGGGACTCCCTACCAAGCAGTACTTC	CASSMGLPTKQYF
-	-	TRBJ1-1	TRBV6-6	TGTGCCAGCAGTCCCCGAGGGGGTCTGCTCTTT	CASSPRGGLLF
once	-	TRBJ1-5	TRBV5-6	TGTGCCAGCAGCTTAGGGGGTTTTCAGCCCCAGCATTTT	CASSLGGFQPQHF
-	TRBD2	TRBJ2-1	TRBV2	TGTGCCAGCAGGGGACTAGCGGAGGGGGGTGAGCAGTTCTTC	CASRGLAEGGEQFF
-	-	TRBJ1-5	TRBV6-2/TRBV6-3	TGTGCCAGCAGTTATGGGGGCGGCGACGGACAGCCCCAGCATTTT	CASSYGGGDGQPQHF
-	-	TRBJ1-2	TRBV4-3	TGCGCCAGCAGCCAAGGAGGCGGAATGAGCTATGGCTACACCTTC	CASSQGGGMSYGYTF
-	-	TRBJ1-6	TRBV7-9	TGTGCCAGCAGCCTCGGGGTCGGATCACCCCTCCACTTT	CASSLGVGSPLHF
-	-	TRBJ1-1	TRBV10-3	TGTGCCATCAGAGGACAAACTACTGAAGCTTTCTTT	CAIRGQTTEAFF
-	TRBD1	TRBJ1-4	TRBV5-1	TGCGCCAGCAGGGGACAGGGTTTTTTGGGGACTAATGAAAAACTGTTTTTT	CASRGQGFLGTNEKLFF
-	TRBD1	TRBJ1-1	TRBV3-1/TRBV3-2	TGTGCCAGCAGCCAAGGGACAGGGGTATCTGAAGCTTTCTTT	CASSQGTGVSEAFF
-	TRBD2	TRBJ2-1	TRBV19	TGTGCCAGTAGTAAGTTAGCGGGAGGGCTCTACAATGAGCAGTTCTTC	CASSKLAGGLYNEQFF
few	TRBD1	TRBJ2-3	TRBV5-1	TGCGCCAGCAGCTTTACAGGGGGAGCGAATACGCAGTATTTT	CASSFTGGANTQYF
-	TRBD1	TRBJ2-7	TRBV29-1	TGCAGCGCGGGGACAGGGATCAACGAGCAGTACTTC	CSAGTGINEQYF
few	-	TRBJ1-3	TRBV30	TGTGCCTGGATGGGTAGTAGGCGAGGATCTGGAAACACCATATATTTT	CAWMGSRRGSGNTIYF
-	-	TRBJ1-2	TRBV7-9	TGTGCCAGCAGCTCTATATTATTCGAGGGCTATGGCTACACCTTC	CASSSILFEGYGYTF
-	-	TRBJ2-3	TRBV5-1	TGCGCCAGCAGGTCCGATCCAGTAGATACGCAGTATTTT	CASRSDPVDTQYF
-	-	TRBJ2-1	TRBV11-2	TGTGCCAGCAGCTTACGAGGGTTGTCGGGGAATGAGCAGTTCTTC	CASSLRGLSGNEQFF
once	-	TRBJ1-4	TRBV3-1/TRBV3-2	TGTGCCAGCAGCCAAGTTGGGAGCCCGGCTAATGAAAAACTGTTTTTT	CASSQVGSPANEKLFF
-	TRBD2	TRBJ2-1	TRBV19	TGTGCCAGTAGTATCCGACCCGTAACCGGGACTAGCCGTTCCTACAATGAGCAGTTCTTC	CASSIRPVTGTSRSYNEQFF
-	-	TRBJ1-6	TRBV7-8	TGTGCCAGCAGCTTTCCCGAGCGTTCGTCACCCCTCCACTTT	CASSFPERSSPLHF
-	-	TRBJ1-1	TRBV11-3	TGTGCCAGCAGCGTAGGATCGGGCACTGAAGCTTTCTTT	CASSVGSGTEAFF
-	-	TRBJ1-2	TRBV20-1	TGCAGTGCTAGTTTCCCGGGGTCAGACTATGGCTACACCTTC	CSASFPGSDYGYTF
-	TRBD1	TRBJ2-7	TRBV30	TGTGCCTGGAGTTCGGGACAGGGGTACTACGAGCAGTACTTC	CAWSSGQGYYEQYF
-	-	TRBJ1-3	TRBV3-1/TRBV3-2	TGTGCCAGCAGCCTTGGGGGGGAAGCTGGAAACACCATATATTTT	CASSLGGEAGNTIYF
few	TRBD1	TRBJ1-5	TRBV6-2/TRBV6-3	TGTGCCAGCAGTACGAGACAGGGGAATCAGCCCCAGCATTTT	CASSTRQGNQPQHF
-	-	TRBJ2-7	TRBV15	TGTGCCACCAGCAGAGTGGAGGGAGTAATAACCTACGAGCAGTACTTC	CATSRVEGVITYEQYF
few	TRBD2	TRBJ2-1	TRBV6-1	TGTGCCAGCAGTGAAGCGCTAGCGGGAGCGGGGTATGAGCAGTTCTTC	CASSEALAGAGYEQFF
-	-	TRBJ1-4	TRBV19	TGTGCCAGTAATGTAAGGGGGTCTGGAGAAAAACTGTTTTTT	CASNVRGSGEKLFF
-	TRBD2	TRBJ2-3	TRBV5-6	TGTGCCAGCAGCAAACTAGCGGGGGGCCTCACAGATACGCAGTATTTT	CASSKLAGGLTDTQYF
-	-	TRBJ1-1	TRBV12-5	TGTGCTAGTGGTTTAGACAGTATGAACACTGAAGCTTTCTTT	CASGLDSMNTEAFF
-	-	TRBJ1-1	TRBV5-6	TGTGCCAGCAGCGACTACCGCCAAAACACTGAAGCTTTCTTT	CASSDYRQNTEAFF
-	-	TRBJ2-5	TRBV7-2	TGTGCCAGCTCCCAGACAGCAGTCCAAGAGACCCAGTACTTC	CASSQTAVQETQYF
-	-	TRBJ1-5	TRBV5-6	TGTGCCAGCAGCTTCCGGGAATTGGGTCAGCCCCAGCATTTT	CASSFRELGQPQHF
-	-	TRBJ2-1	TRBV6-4	TGTGCCAGCAGTGAACTCTCTAGCAGCAATGAGCAGTTCTTC	CASSELSSSNEQFF
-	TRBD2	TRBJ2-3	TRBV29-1	TGCAGCGCTCGACTAGCGGGGGGATACACAGATACGCAGTATTTT	CSARLAGGYTDTQYF